This TCR beta chain was identified in a study of T cell changes during pregnancy in multiple sclerosis. The V gene's germline CDR1 is SEHNR and CDR2 FQNEAQ (reference sequence). This CDR3 has 15 residues. V lost 1 base and J lost 4; bases outside the gene matches: 1. Produced via immunoSEQ multiplex PCR; TCRdb's table is partial and in-frame only. Of about 86,000 clones in the sample, 91% are singletons; the top ten hold 1.5% to 2%. This material consisted of peripheral blood, taken in the first trimester of pregnancy. The receptor's source is a female donor in good health, enrolled as a control in a pregnancy study. The chain employs TRBV7-9 and TRBJ1-5; 10 nucleotides match TRBD1. Written as DNA, the CDR3 is TGTGCCAGCAGCTTAGTGGGACAGGGGAATCAGCCCCAGCATTTT. This translates into CASSLVGQGNQPQHF.